These 12 T cell receptor beta chains were all obtained from the same sample, sequenced in a study of CD8+ T cells in alopecia areata. This sample's treatment: oral pan-JAK inhibitor, 5-10 mg twice daily. Extracted from the samples, RNA was reverse transcribed into cDNA to serve as the sequencing template. This table comes from immunoSEQ multiplex PCR, and its TCRdb copy is limited to in-frame clones, with some not included. Of 190,000 or so clones listed, roughly 50% are singletons. The material sequenced was CD8+ T cells sorted from blood, taken at week 24, from a patient treated with tofacitinib. All receptors come from a human donor with alopecia areata.

The rearrangement links TRBV5-1 to TRBJ2-3; no reliable D call. Trimming stripped 4 bases from V and 5 bases from J, with 20 bases between. The germline gives CDR1 SGHRS, CDR2 YFSETQ. The CDR3 spans 16 residues. CDR3 residues: CASSTPRHALGDTQYF. CDR3 bases: TGCGCCAGCAGCACACCTCGACACGCCCTAGGAGATACGCAGTATTTT.

The chain couples TRBV30 to TRBJ2-7; D may match TRBD1 or TRBD2 (7 bases each). The V and J ends lost 7 bases and 10 bases respectively, with 23 bases between them. The CDR3 is made up of 13 amino acids. Germline V lookup: CDR1 GTSNPN, CDR2 SVGIG (reference sequence). The CDR3 DNA reads TGTGCCTTGAAAAGCGGGACAGCCCGTCGCCAGTACTTC. This translates into CALKSGTARRQYF. The full variable domain, rest sourced from reference TRBV30 and TRBJ2-7, is SQTIHQWPATLVQPVGSPLSLECTVEGTSNPNLYWYRQAAGRGLQLLFYSVGIGQISSEVPQNLSASRPQDRQFILSSKKLLLSDSGFYLCALKSGTARRQYFGPGTRLTVT.

This clone showed up just a few times. The CDR3 DNA is TGCGCCAGCTTAGGCCGGATGCAGTTCTTC. Protein product: CASLGRMQFF. The gene calls are TRBV10-2 and TRBJ2-1; D is unclear. Trimming removed 8 bases from V and 12 bases from J, with 11 bases in between. Per germline, CDR1 WSHSY and CDR2 SAAADI. The CDR3 runs 10 residues.

This chain uses TRBV27 with TRBJ1-2; perhaps TRBD1 as D (5 bases). From germline, CDR1 is MNHEY and CDR2 SMNVEV (reference sequence). The V gene lost 5 bases and the J gene lost 5 bases, with 9 bases spanning the gap. The CDR3 covers 12 residues. Written as DNA, the CDR3 is TGTGCCAGCAGTCCCCAGGGTTATGGCTACACCTTC. Protein product: CASSPQGYGYTF.

The genes are TRBV15 and TRBJ1-2, with 9 bases that match TRBD1. The CDR3 has 13 amino acids. CDR1 and CDR2 from the germline V gene are LNHNV and YYDKDF (reference sequence). J lost 3 bases, V lost 8 bases, and 4 bases had no gene match. CDR3 sequence reads: CATGDRVDYGYTF. Here the CDR3 DNA reads TGTGCCACCGGGGACAGGGTTGACTATGGCTACACCTTC.

This clone was seen a few times. This chain joins TRBV29-1 and TRBJ2-7; TRBD1 matches 8 bases. V lost 4 bases, J lost 6 bases, and 5 bases stayed unmatched. The CDR3 covers 12 residues. The germline gives CDR1 SQVTM, CDR2 ANQGSEA. CDR3 coding DNA: TGCAGCGTTGGACAGGGGATTCGCGAGCAGTACTTC. Its translation is CSVGQGIREQYF.

A few counts support this clone. The J gene is TRBJ2-7, the V gene TRBV29-1; a possible D gene is TRBD2 (6 bases). Trimming shortened V by 7 bases and J by 5 bases, and 18 bases separated the two germline ends. This CDR3 region has 13 residues. The V gene's germline CDR1 is SQVTM and CDR2 ANQGSEA. DNA for the CDR3: TGCAGCGGAGTGGGGGGATCGTCCCACGAGCAGTACTTC. Translated, it gives CSGVGGSSHEQYF.

This chain joins TRBV13 and TRBJ2-1, with 12 bases that match TRBD2. V shed 2 bases and J 7 bases; nucleotides not matched to a gene: 6. The V gene's germline CDR1 is PRHDT and CDR2 FYEKMQ (reference sequence). This CDR3 is built from 16 residues. The CDR3 DNA reads TGTGCCAGCAGCTTACCCCCTAGCGGGGGGGCGAATGAGCAGTTCTTC. Translating it yields CASSLPPSGGANEQFF.

This clone was detected a few times. The chain combines TRBV14 with TRBJ2-1, with D possibly matching TRBD1 (6 bases). V was clipped by 0 bases and J by 5 bases, with 11 bases between them. Germline CDR1 reads SGHDN; CDR2 reads FVKESK. The CDR3 extends over 15 amino acids. CDR3: CASSQDWGPNNEQFF. The CDR3 coding sequence is TGTGCCAGCAGCCAAGATTGGGGGCCGAACAATGAGCAGTTCTTC.

V and J are TRBV7-9 and TRBJ2-1; 12 nucleotides line up with TRBD2. V shed 6 bases, J shed 10 bases, and the junction held 7 bases outside the gene matches. The CDR3 runs to 14 residues. The germline V gene encodes CDR1 SEHNR and CDR2 FQNEAQ (reference sequence). The CDR3 region has the DNA TGTGCCAGCAGAACTGGACTAGCGGGGTTGGAGCAGTTCTTC. As protein: CASRTGLAGLEQFF.

This chain links TRBV4-1 with TRBJ2-3; 9 bases line up with TRBD2. Germline CDR1 is MGHRA and CDR2 is YSYEKL. This CDR3 contains 19 residues. V dropped 1 base and J dropped 5; count of bases not matched to a gene: 16. Here the CDR3 reads CASSQAPMASGLAGDTQYF. The CDR3, as DNA: TGCGCCAGCAGCCAAGCACCTATGGCCTCGGGACTAGCTGGAGATACGCAGTATTTT.

The chain employs TRBV2 and TRBJ2-1; the D is unclear. Germline lookup yields CDR1 SNHLY and CDR2 FYNNEI. This CDR3 contains 10 residues. The V end was cut by 8 bases, the J end by 4 bases, with 3 bases between. CDR3 amino acids: CASEYNEQFF. CDR3 bases: TGTGCCAGCGAGTACAATGAGCAGTTCTTC.